The clone carrying this TCR beta chain was detected many times. Relying on iRepertoire HTBI primers and Arm-PCR of CDR3 regions, the team built TCR beta libraries. Authors' processing steps: Taken together, the samples had 62 TRBV and 14 TRBJ segments identified. TCRdb itself ran the multiplex PCR reads through MiXCR, one entry per CDR3 protein. TCRdb, not the authors, supplied the V and J calls. The data show about 470,000 distinct CDR3 sequences, under 15% seen once. These data originate in a study of regulatory T cells in long-lasting Graves disease. Time point denoted: newly diagnosed GD, antithyroid drugs for less than 3 months. TCR sequences were obtained from RNA taken from PBMCs. Germline V gene sequence: CDR1 MDHEN, CDR2 SYDVKM. The CDR3 totals 17 residues. J lost 4 bases, V lost 3 bases, and 11 bases had no gene match. These sequences were also reported in another study, on T cells in Graves' hyperthyroidism and ophthalmopathy. Per that study: HTBI primers were the set used in a first-round RT-PCR of the TCR CDR3.

Source: peripheral blood mononuclear cells (PBMCs), taken at new diagnosis, from a patient treated with antithyroid drugs. The chain is built from TRBV28 and TRBJ2-1; TRBD1 matches 8 bases. The TCR was taken from a woman aged 25 to 39 with Graves disease. CDR3 DNA sequence: TGTGCCAGCAGTTTTACGCCAGGGCGGGACAGGTACAATGAGCAGTTCTTC. Translating it yields CASSFTPGRDRYNEQFF. Drawing the rest from reference TRBV28 and TRBJ2-1, the complete variable domain is DVKVTQSSRYLVKRTGEKVFLECVQDMDHENMFWYRQDPGLGLRLIYFSYDVKMKEKGDIPEGYSVSREKKERFSLILESASTNQTSMYLCASSFTPGRDRYNEQFFGPGTRLTVL.